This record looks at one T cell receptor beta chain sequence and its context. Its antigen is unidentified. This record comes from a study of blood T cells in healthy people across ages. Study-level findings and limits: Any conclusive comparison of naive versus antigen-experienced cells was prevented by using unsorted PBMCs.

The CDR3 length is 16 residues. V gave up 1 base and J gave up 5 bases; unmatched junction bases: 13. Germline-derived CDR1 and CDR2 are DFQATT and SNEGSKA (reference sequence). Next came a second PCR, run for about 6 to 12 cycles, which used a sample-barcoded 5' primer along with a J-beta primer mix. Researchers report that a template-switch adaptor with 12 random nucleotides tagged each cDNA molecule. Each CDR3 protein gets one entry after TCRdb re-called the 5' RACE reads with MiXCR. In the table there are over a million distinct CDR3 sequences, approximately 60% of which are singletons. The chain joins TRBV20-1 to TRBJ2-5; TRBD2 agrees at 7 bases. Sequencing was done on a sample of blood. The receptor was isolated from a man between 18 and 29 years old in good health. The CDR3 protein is CSARGGLAERGETQYF. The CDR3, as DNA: TGCAGTGCTAGAGGTGGGCTAGCGGAACGAGGGGAGACCCAGTACTTC.